One and the same sample provided the 9 T cell receptor beta chains below, sequenced in a study of blood T cell repertoires in COVID-19. Libraries were prepared by immunoSEQ multiplex PCR; TCRdb keeps only in-frame clonotypes and omits some of them. The sample consists of 75,000 to 90,000 clones, about 88% of them appearing once. The sample comprised peripheral blood. These receptors came from an elderly man with active or convalescent COVID-19.

V and J are TRBV19 and TRBJ2-1; D possibly corresponds to TRBD1 (7 bases). From germline, CDR1 is LNHDA and CDR2 SQIVND (reference sequence). The CDR3 has 14 amino acids. The germline V and J ends were trimmed by 4 bases and 4 bases, with 11 bases remaining between them. The CDR3 DNA reads TGTGCCAGTAGTACAGGGGGGAGATACAATGAGCAGTTCTTC. Protein: CASSTGGRYNEQFF. The full variable domain, with the rest looked up from reference TRBV19 and TRBJ2-1, is DGGITQSPKYLFRKEGQNVTLSCEQNLNHDAMYWYRQDPGQGLRLIYYSQIVNDFQKGDIAEGYSVSREKKESFPLTVTSAQKNPTAFYLCASSTGGRYNEQFFGPGTRLTVL.

This clone appeared a few times. The chain combines TRBV25-1 with TRBJ2-2; 8 bases agree with TRBD1. V dropped 6 bases and J dropped 1; count of bases not matched to a gene: 7. The CDR3 is 16 amino acids. CDR1 is MGHDK and CDR2 is SYGVNS in the germline V gene. The CDR3: CASSPGQGRNTGELFF. CDR3 coding DNA: TGTGCCAGCAGCCCCGGACAGGGAAGGAACACCGGGGAGCTGTTTTTT.

V is TRBV10-1 and J is TRBJ2-1, with D perhaps TRBD1 (6 bases). CDR1 and CDR2 (germline): WNHNN, SYGVQD (reference sequence). Trimming shortened V by 3 bases and J by 1 base, and 13 bases separated the two germline ends. There are 16 residues in the CDR3. CDR3 residues: CASSDLGTSSYNEQFF. The DNA for the CDR3 is TGCGCCAGCAGTGATTTGGGGACAAGTTCCTACAATGAGCAGTTCTTC.

The V call is TRBV7-2, the J call TRBJ2-3; D unresolved. Trimming stripped 5 bases from V and 1 base from J, with 10 bases between. Germline-derived CDR1 and CDR2 are SGHTA and FQGNSA. This CDR3 has 14 amino acids. The CDR3 DNA sequence: TGTGCCAGCAGCCCACTTGTTCGCACAGATACGCAGTATTTT. This translates into CASSPLVRTDTQYF.

This chain joins TRBV18 and TRBJ2-3; 12 nucleotides align to TRBD2. V shed 1 base, J shed 7 bases, and the junction held 18 bases outside the gene matches. This CDR3 is 20 amino acids long. Looked up from germline, CDR1 is KGHSH and CDR2 is LQKENI. CDR3 amino acids: CASSPLSRRPGLAGRHTQYF. DNA of the CDR3: TGTGCCAGCTCACCACTCTCTCGGCGCCCCGGACTAGCGGGACGACATACGCAGTATTTT. The full variable domain, in which reference TRBV18 and TRBJ2-3 provide the parts outside the CDR3, is NAGVMQNPRHLVRRRGQEARLRCSPMKGHSHVYWYRQLPEEGLKFMVYLQKENIIDESGMPKERFSAEFPKEGPSILRIQQVVRGDSAAYFCASSPLSRRPGLAGRHTQYFGPGTRLTVL.

This clone was recorded a few times. The chain recombines TRBV11-1 with TRBJ1-5; 7 bases fit TRBD1. The V and J ends lost 5 bases and 7 bases, in that order; junction bases with no gene match: 5. The CDR3 has 13 residues. Germline V CDR1 and CDR2: SGHAT, FQDESV (reference sequence). CDR3 sequence (DNA): TGTGCCAGCAGCATCAGACAGGGCCAGCCCCAGCATTTT. It codes for CASSIRQGQPQHF.

The chain joins TRBV6-4 to TRBJ2-3, with 8 bases that match TRBD2. CDR1 is MRHNA and CDR2 is SNTAGT in the germline V gene. V lost 5 bases to trimming and J lost 3 bases; unmatched junction nucleotides: 13. The CDR3 length is 17 residues. CDR3 region: CASSREGGTRYTDTQYF. The CDR3 coding sequence is TGTGCCAGCAGTCGAGAGGGGGGGACTAGATATACAGATACGCAGTATTTT.

This chain connects TRBV7-3 to TRBJ2-1, with 10 positions matching TRBD1. Germline V gene sequence: CDR1 SGHTA, CDR2 FQGTGA. There are 17 residues in the CDR3. Trimming cost V 5 bases and J 5 bases; bases outside gene matches: 12. The CDR3 here is CASSQGAGQGGHNEQFF. CDR3 in DNA: TGTGCCAGCAGCCAAGGGGCCGGACAGGGGGGACACAATGAGCAGTTCTTC.

V gene TRBV6-6 combines with J gene TRBJ2-2; 8 nucleotides match TRBD2. Trimming cost V 2 bases and J 5 bases; bases outside gene matches: 4. This CDR3 region has 15 residues. Germline V CDR1 and CDR2: MNHNY, SVGAGI (reference sequence). CDR3 sequence: CASSYRGGYTGELFF. The CDR3 nucleotides are TGTGCCAGCAGTTACCGGGGGGGCTATACCGGGGAGCTGTTTTTT.